Shown below are 31 T cell receptor beta chains from a single sample sequenced in a study of blood T cell repertoires in COVID-19 (TCRdb year 2020). Library preparation was by the immunoSEQ multiplex PCR assay. The table comes from immuneACCESS by way of TCRdb, which keeps in-frame sequences with V and J called. Part of the clones is missing from these tables; in studies checked, under half for an unresolved V gene and the rest for unknown reasons. Here the sample has approximately 75,000 clones; 74% occur a single time. The ten largest clones capture 2.5% to 3% of the sample. Sequencing was done on a sample of peripheral blood. These receptors all stem from a human donor with acute or convalescent COVID-19. The donor label of this sample is uncertain.

The chain has TRBV7-9 and TRBJ2-5, with 7 bases identical to TRBD1. Unmatched junction bases numbered 13, after V lost 4 bases and J lost 2 bases. The CDR3 loop spans 17 amino acids. Looked up from germline, CDR1 is SEHNR and CDR2 is FQNEAQ (reference sequence). In nucleotides, the CDR3 is TGTGCCAGCAGCTCCCCCCCTCGGACAGGACCTCAAGAGACCCAGTACTTC. This codes for CASSSPPRTGPQETQYF.

The chain uses TRBV6-2 or TRBV6-3 and TRBJ2-7, with 10 nucleotides matching TRBD1. V trimming: 6 bases; J trimming: 4 bases; junction bases outside the gene matches: 12. Per the germline V gene, CDR1 is MNHEY and CDR2 is SVGEGT. CDR3 length: 16 amino acids. CDR3: CASSPNRDRGLYEQYF. CDR3 DNA: TGTGCCAGCAGCCCCAACCGGGACAGGGGTTTGTACGAGCAGTACTTC.

The chain couples TRBV18 to TRBJ2-1; 13 bases line up with TRBD2. After removal of 6 bases from V and 5 bases from J, the junction contained 7 bases not matched to a gene. This CDR3 spans 16 amino acids. Germline CDR1 reads KGHSH; CDR2 reads LQKENI. This CDR3 is CASSRTSGGLNNEQFF. The DNA of the CDR3 is TGTGCCAGCTCGCGGACTAGCGGGGGCCTTAACAATGAGCAGTTCTTC.

V is TRBV19 and J is TRBJ2-7, with 10 nucleotides matching TRBD1. V was pared by 5 bases and J by 3 bases, with 4 bases of the junction left unmatched. CDR3 size: 14 residues. The germline gives CDR1 LNHDA, CDR2 SQIVND (reference sequence). The CDR3 region is CASSGDRGLYEQYF. The CDR3 DNA sequence: TGTGCCAGTAGTGGGGACAGGGGACTCTACGAGCAGTACTTC.

The chain links TRBV7-6 to TRBJ1-1, with 7 positions matching TRBD1. J was trimmed by 6 bases and V by 5 bases; bases with no gene match: 6. CDR3 length: 13 amino acids. Germline-derived CDR1 and CDR2 are SGHVS and FNYEAQ. The CDR3 is CASSILDRSEAFF. CDR3 in DNA: TGTGCCAGCAGCATATTGGACAGGTCTGAAGCTTTCTTT.

This chain joins TRBV10-3 and TRBJ2-3; 8 bases line up with TRBD2. The germline V gene encodes CDR1 ENHRY and CDR2 SYGVKD. The CDR3 has 13 amino acids. V gave up 8 bases and J gave up 5 bases; unmatched junction bases: 6. CDR3: CAIREGGEDTQYF. For the CDR3, the DNA is TGTGCCATCCGGGAGGGCGGTGAAGATACGCAGTATTTT.

Regarding this clone: The same CDR3 can be traced to other DNA sequences in this sample. This chain links TRBV27 with TRBJ1-2; D is uncertain. The CDR3 has 14 amino acids. The germline V and J ends were trimmed by 2 bases and 5 bases, with 12 bases remaining between them. Looked up from germline, CDR1 is MNHEY and CDR2 is SMNVEV (reference sequence). In DNA, the CDR3 is TGTGCCAGCAGTTTACGGCCAGGCGGGTATGGCTACACCTTC. Its protein product is CASSLRPGGYGYTF.

V and J are TRBV28 and TRBJ2-1, with 15 bases matching TRBD2. The germline V gene encodes CDR1 MDHEN and CDR2 SYDVKM. J lost 7 bases, V lost 4 bases, and 5 bases had no gene match. The CDR3 loop spans 16 amino acids. This CDR3 reads CASSSGLAGGPNEQFF. Written as DNA, the CDR3 is TGTGCCAGCAGTTCGGGACTAGCGGGAGGTCCTAATGAGCAGTTCTTC.

The chain carries TRBV2 and TRBJ2-3, with 11 bases identical to TRBD1. This CDR3 region has 19 residues. The J segment lost 0 bases and the V segment lost 11 bases, leaving 19 bases of the junction unmatched. The V gene's germline CDR1 is SNHLY and CDR2 FYNNEI. The CDR3 sequence is CAPNPWDRGSTPSTDTQYF. The DNA of the CDR3 is TGTGCCCCCAACCCCTGGGACAGGGGGTCTACCCCTAGCACAGATACGCAGTATTTT.

J is TRBJ2-7 and V is TRBV5-8; TRBD1 matches at 9 bases. Germline V CDR1 and CDR2: SGHTS, YDEGEE. V shed 4 bases, J shed 3 bases, and the junction held 8 bases outside the gene matches. CDR3 length equals 15 residues. The CDR3 reads CASSLRTGAFYEQYF. The CDR3 DNA reads TGTGCCAGCAGCCTACGGACAGGGGCTTTCTACGAGCAGTACTTC.

The J gene is TRBJ1-2, the V gene TRBV7-9; TRBD1 matches 11 bases. Germline V gene lookup returns CDR1 SEHNR and CDR2 FQNEAQ (reference sequence). This CDR3 has 17 amino acids. The V and J ends lost 5 bases and 4 bases, in that order; junction bases with no gene match: 12. CDR3 loop: CASSPNMGQGDGYGYTF. CDR3 sequence (DNA): TGTGCCAGCAGCCCGAACATGGGACAGGGGGATGGCTATGGCTACACCTTC.

The V and J genes are TRBV10-3 and TRBJ2-3; D is unclear. This CDR3 comprises 14 residues. The V end was cut by 0 bases, the J end by 1 base, with 5 bases between. CDR1 is ENHRY and CDR2 is SYGVKD in the germline V gene. The CDR3 sequence: CAISESGGTDTQYF. The DNA of the CDR3 is TGTGCCATCAGTGAGTCGGGCGGCACAGATACGCAGTATTTT.

The genes are TRBV15 and TRBJ1-1; TRBD1 is a possible D gene (5 bases). V dropped 1 base and J dropped 0 bases, with 12 bases sitting between them. The CDR3 extends over 16 amino acids. CDR1 is LNHNV and CDR2 is YYDKDF in the germline V gene (reference sequence). CDR3 sequence (DNA): TGTGCCACCAGCAGAGGAGGCAGGGTGGTGAACACTGAAGCTTTCTTT. Encoded protein: CATSRGGRVVNTEAFF.

The chain couples TRBV7-8 to TRBJ2-7, with D perhaps matching TRBD2 (7 bases). The CDR3 totals 15 residues. The ends were cut back, 1 base at V and 3 bases at J, with 13 bases in the middle. Germline CDR1 and CDR2: SGHVS and FQNEAQ. The CDR3 protein is CASSLEGGSDYEQYF. DNA for the CDR3: TGTGCCAGCAGCTTAGAGGGGGGGTCCGACTACGAGCAGTACTTC.

This chain links TRBV27 with TRBJ1-2, with TRBD1 identical over 9 bases. Unmatched junction bases numbered 7, after V lost 6 bases and J lost 8 bases. This CDR3 comprises 13 residues. Germline V lookup: CDR1 MNHEY, CDR2 SMNVEV (reference sequence). CDR3 sequence: CASRRDRVEGYTF. The CDR3 bases are TGTGCCAGCAGACGGGACAGGGTAGAAGGCTACACCTTC.

This rearrangement joins TRBV2 to TRBJ2-2; 8 bases agree with TRBD1. This CDR3 has 14 residues. The germline V gene encodes CDR1 SNHLY and CDR2 FYNNEI. J lost 1 base, V lost 7 bases, and 2 bases had no gene match. Here the CDR3 DNA reads TGTGCCAGCAAAGGACAGGGGAACACCGGGGAGCTGTTTTTT. Its protein product is CASKGQGNTGELFF. Complete variable domain (other parts from reference TRBV2 and TRBJ2-2): EPEVTQTPSHQVTQMGQEVILRCVPISNHLYFYWYRQILGQKVEFLVSFYNNEISEKSEIFDDQFSVERPDGSNFTLKIRSTKLEDSAMYFCASKGQGNTGELFFGEGSRLTVL.

V and J are TRBV7-8 and TRBJ2-1, with D possibly TRBD2 on 5 matching bases. The CDR3 covers 14 residues. Germline V gene data show CDR1 as SGHVS and CDR2 as FQNEAQ. V was cut by 5 bases and J by 5 bases, with 13 bases left in between. The CDR3 DNA sequence: TGTGCCAGCAGCCCCGCGGAGGTTAACAATGAGCAGTTCTTC. Translating gives CASSPAEVNNEQFF.

This chain uses TRBV25-1 with TRBJ2-1; 7 bases align to TRBD1. The junction had 16 bases not matched to a gene; V was cut back by 5 bases and J by 15 bases. Germline CDR1 is MGHDK and CDR2 is SYGVNS. The CDR3 sequence is 14 residues long. The CDR3 DNA follows: TGTGCCAGCAGTAACAGGGGCGAGGCTACGGGGCTGTTCTTC. It yields the protein CASSNRGEATGLFF.

This sequence joins TRBV20-1 and TRBJ2-3, with 8 bases that match TRBD2. This CDR3 region has 15 residues. Germline V lookup: CDR1 DFQATT, CDR2 SNEGSKA (reference sequence). V dropped 3 bases and J dropped 0; count of bases not matched to a gene: 5. This CDR3 is CSASTAGVSTDTQYF. The CDR3 DNA follows: TGCAGTGCTAGTACAGCGGGGGTTAGCACAGATACGCAGTATTTT.

The V call is TRBV28, the J call TRBJ1-2, with 8 bases that match TRBD1. Germline assignment: CDR1 MDHEN and CDR2 SYDVKM. This CDR3 comprises 14 residues. V was pared by 4 bases and J by 5 bases, with 6 bases of the junction left unmatched. Written as DNA, the CDR3 is TGTGCCAGCAGTTCCCGGACAGGGAGTTATGGCTACACCTTC. Its protein product is CASSSRTGSYGYTF.

There are a few counts of this clone. The chain joins TRBV18 to TRBJ1-3, with a tentative D call TRBD1 (6 bases). Trimming shortened V by 5 bases and J by 4 bases, and 15 bases separated the two germline ends. CDR3 length: 15 residues. Germline loops: CDR1 KGHSH, CDR2 LQKENI. DNA of the CDR3: TGTGCCAGCTCATCCCTCCCCACAGGGGGAAACACCATATATTTT. Translating gives CASSSLPTGGNTIYF.

The V and J genes are TRBV7-6 and TRBJ2-7, with 11 nucleotides matching TRBD2. The CDR3 contains 15 residues. Germline V lookup: CDR1 SGHVS, CDR2 FNYEAQ. J lost 5 bases, V lost 5 bases, and 8 bases had no gene match. CDR3: CASSNPGLAEHEQYF. DNA of the CDR3: TGTGCCAGCAGCAACCCGGGACTAGCGGAACACGAGCAGTACTTC.

The V call is TRBV28, the J call TRBJ1-5, with TRBD1 matching 8 bases. Germline lookup yields CDR1 MDHEN and CDR2 SYDVKM. CDR3 length: 15 amino acids. J lost 4 bases, V lost 5 bases, and 7 bases had no gene match. The CDR3 region has the DNA TGTGCCAGCAGTCCACAAGGGACAGGTAATCAGCCCCAGCATTTT. This codes for CASSPQGTGNQPQHF.

J is TRBJ2-3 and V is TRBV9; 7 positions agree with TRBD1. The CDR3 is 16 amino acids. Germline CDR1 reads SGDLS; CDR2 reads YYNGEE. The trim removed 0 bases at V and 4 bases at J, leaving 8 bases unmatched. DNA for the CDR3: TGTGCCAGCAGCGTAGGAGGGGGCCCAAATTCAGATACGCAGTATTTT. Its translation: CASSVGGGPNSDTQYF.

There are a few counts of this clone. The rearrangement joins TRBV11-2 to TRBJ1-3; the D gene is possibly TRBD1 (6 bases). The CDR3 covers 17 residues. V was shortened by 1 base and J by 2 bases, with 15 bases between the two germline ends. Germline lookup yields CDR1 SGHAT and CDR2 FQNNGV. Here the CDR3 reads CASSLALSGAAGNTIYF. CDR3 in DNA: TGTGCCAGCAGCTTAGCCCTTTCAGGGGCCGCTGGAAACACCATATATTTT. Filled out from reference TRBV11-2 and TRBJ1-3, the complete variable domain reads EAGVAQSPRYKIIEKRQSVAFWCNPISGHATLYWYQQILGQGPKLLIQFQNNGVVDDSQLPKDRFSAERLKGVDSTLKIQPAKLEDSAVYLCASSLALSGAAGNTIYFGEGSWLTVV.

This chain's CDR3 is CASGTGRSNQPQHF. The CDR3 DNA reads as TGTGCCAGCGGGACAGGGAGGAGCAATCAGCCCCAGCATTTT. The V gene is TRBV2, the J gene TRBJ1-5, with 9 bases identical to TRBD1. The J segment lost 1 base and the V segment lost 8 bases, leaving 3 bases of the junction unmatched. The CDR3 has 14 residues. Germline loops: CDR1 SNHLY, CDR2 FYNNEI.

This chain links TRBV3-1 (or the pseudogene TRBV3-2) with TRBJ2-2; no clear D gene. V was shortened by 3 bases and J by 1 base, with 3 bases between the two germline ends. The CDR3 has 13 residues. Per germline, CDR1 LGHDT and CDR2 YNNKEL (reference sequence). As DNA, the CDR3 is TGTGCCAGCAGCCACCTGAACACCGGGGAGCTGTTTTTT. Translation gives CASSHLNTGELFF.

This clone was seen only a few times. J is TRBJ1-6 and V is TRBV28; D gene unclear. The CDR3 length is 14 residues. Germline loops: CDR1 MDHEN, CDR2 SYDVKM. CDR3 coding DNA: TGTGGTTCCGGGTCCCCCTCCTATAATTCACCCCTCCACTTT. Translated: CGSGSPSYNSPLHF.

The gene calls are TRBV6-5 and TRBJ1-6; 7 positions agree with TRBD1. The CDR3 contains 15 residues. CDR1 MNHEY and CDR2 SVGAGI come from the germline V gene. V was clipped by 4 bases and J by 9 bases; unmatched bases: 9. The CDR3 protein is CASSFNRDRSSPLHF. The CDR3 coding sequence is TGTGCCAGCAGTTTCAACCGGGACAGATCTTCACCCCTCCACTTT.

This chain joins TRBV30 and TRBJ2-6; 7 bases match TRBD1. The V and J ends lost 2 bases and 0 bases, in that order; junction bases with no gene match: 10. This CDR3 spans 18 amino acids. From germline, CDR1 is GTSNPN and CDR2 SVGIG (reference sequence). Here the CDR3 DNA reads TGTGCCTGGAGTCCGAAACAGGGGACGGGCTCTGGGGCCAACGTCCTGACTTTC. This sequence encodes CAWSPKQGTGSGANVLTF.

The chain carries TRBV5-1 and TRBJ1-1, with TRBD1 matching over 7 bases. Trimming cost V 4 bases and J 3 bases; bases outside gene matches: 6. The CDR3 consists of 14 residues. Germline values: CDR1 SGHRS, CDR2 YFSETQ. As DNA, the CDR3 is TGCGCCAGCAGCCACAGGGGTTGGGACACTGAAGCTTTCTTT. Translated, it gives CASSHRGWDTEAFF.